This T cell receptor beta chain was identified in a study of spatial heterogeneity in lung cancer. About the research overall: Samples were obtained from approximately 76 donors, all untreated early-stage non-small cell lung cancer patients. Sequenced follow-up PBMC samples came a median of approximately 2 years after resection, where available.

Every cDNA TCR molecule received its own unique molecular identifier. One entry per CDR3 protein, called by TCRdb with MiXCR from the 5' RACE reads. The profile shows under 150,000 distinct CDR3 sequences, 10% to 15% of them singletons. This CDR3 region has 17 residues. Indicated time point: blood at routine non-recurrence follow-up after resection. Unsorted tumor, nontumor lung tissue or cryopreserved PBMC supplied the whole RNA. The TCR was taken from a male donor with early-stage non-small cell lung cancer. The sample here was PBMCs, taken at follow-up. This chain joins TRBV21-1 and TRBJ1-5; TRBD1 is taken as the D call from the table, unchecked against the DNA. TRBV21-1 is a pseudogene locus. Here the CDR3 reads CASSNFGTGGFCQPQHF. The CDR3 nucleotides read TGTGCCAGCAGCAACTTTGGGACAGGGGGCTTTTGTCAGCCCCAGCATTTT.